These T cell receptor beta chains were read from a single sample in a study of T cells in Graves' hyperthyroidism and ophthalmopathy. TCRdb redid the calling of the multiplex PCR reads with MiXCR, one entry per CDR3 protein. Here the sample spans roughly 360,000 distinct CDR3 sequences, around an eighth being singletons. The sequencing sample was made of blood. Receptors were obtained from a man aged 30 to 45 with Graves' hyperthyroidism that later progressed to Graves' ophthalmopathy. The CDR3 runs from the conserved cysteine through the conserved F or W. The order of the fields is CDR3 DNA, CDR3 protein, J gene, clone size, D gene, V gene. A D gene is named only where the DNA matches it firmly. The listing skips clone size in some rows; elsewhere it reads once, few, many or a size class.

TGTGCCAGCAGGTTGACGGATAACTATGGCTACACCTTC | CASRLTDNYGYTF | TRBJ1-2 | many | . | TRBV6-1
TGTGCCAGCAGTCATAGCGGGGGGGCGGTTAATGAGCAGTTCTTC | CASSHSGGAVNEQFF | TRBJ2-1 | many | TRBD2 | TRBV12-3/TRBV12-4
TGTGCCAGCAGCTTATCGAGGACAGCCAACACTGAAGCTTTCTTT | CASSLSRTANTEAFF | TRBJ1-1 | many | . | TRBV11-2
TGTGCCAGCAGCTTAGGGCAGGGGGGGAGACACAATGAGCAGTTCTTC | CASSLGQGGRHNEQFF | TRBJ2-1 | many | . | TRBV7-8
TGCGCCAGCAACTTGGGACTAGCGGGGGGGCTCAGCACAGATACGCAGTATTTT | CASNLGLAGGLSTDTQYF | TRBJ2-3 | . | TRBD2 | TRBV10-2
TGTGCCAGCAGCTTATGGGGCAGGCGGGGGACCCAAGAGACCCAGTACTTC | CASSLWGRRGTQETQYF | TRBJ2-5 | . | TRBD2 | TRBV11-2
TGTGCCTGGAGTACGGATTATAGCAATCAGCCCCAGCATTTT | CAWSTDYSNQPQHF | TRBJ1-5 | few | . | TRBV30
TGTGCCAGCAGCCTACTACAGGGGGCGGATGAGCAGTTCTTC | CASSLLQGADEQFF | TRBJ2-1 | . | TRBD1 | TRBV14
TGTGCCAGTTGGGACAGGCGCTTTTGGGGCTATGGCTACACCTTC | CASWDRRFWGYGYTF | TRBJ1-2 | . | TRBD1 | TRBV19
TGCGCCAGCAGCCAATCGACGGGACCGCGGTTCTACGAGCAGTACTTC | CASSQSTGPRFYEQYF | TRBJ2-7 | few | . | TRBV4-1
TGTGGGTCGGCCGGGTCTAACTATGGCTACACCTTC | CGSAGSNYGYTF | TRBJ1-2 | . | . | TRBV6-1
TGTGCCAGCAGCCTGCGGGGACAGGAGAACACTGAAGCTTTCTTT | CASSLRGQENTEAFF | TRBJ1-1 | many | TRBD1 | TRBV7-9
TGTGCCAGCAGCCGAACCCCCCCTAAAGCCAAAAACATTCAGTACTTC | CASSRTPPKAKNIQYF | TRBJ2-4 | few | . | TRBV4-2
TGTGCCAGCAGCTTATCCCACCCTGAAGCTTTCTTT | CASSLSHPEAFF | TRBJ1-1 | many | . | TRBV7-9
TGTGCCAGCTCAGACCGGGACGGTAACACTGAAGCTTTCTTT | CASSDRDGNTEAFF | TRBJ1-1 | many | . | TRBV18
TGTGCCAGCAGTGCCAGACAGGAACTTATCTATGGCTACACCTTC | CASSARQELIYGYTF | TRBJ1-2 | many | . | TRBV2
TGTGCCAGCAAACAGAACAATGAGCAGTTCTTC | CASKQNNEQFF | TRBJ2-1 | few | . | TRBV2
TGTGCCAGCAGCTTGGGGACAGAGGCCTATGGCTACACCTTC | CASSLGTEAYGYTF | TRBJ1-2 | . | TRBD1 | TRBV7-9
TGTGCCAGCAGGTTGACCAGGGATGAAGCTTTCTTT | CASRLTRDEAFF | TRBJ1-1 | many | . | TRBV6-1
TGTGCCAGCAGCACGGGACAGCTGCATAATGAAAAACTGTTTTTT | CASSTGQLHNEKLFF | TRBJ1-4 | few | TRBD1 | TRBV9
TGTGCCAGCAGCTTAGCGCAGGTGGGACAGGGAGCTTTCTTT | CASSLAQVGQGAFF | TRBJ1-1 | many | TRBD1 | TRBV7-9
TGCAGTGCTAGAGTTTACAGGAGCTCCTATAATTCACCCCTCCACTTT | CSARVYRSSYNSPLHF | TRBJ1-6 | . | . | TRBV20-1
TGTGCCAGCAGCCTCTCGACCGGACCTGAAGCTTTCTTT | CASSLSTGPEAFF | TRBJ1-1 | many | . | TRBV3-1
TGTGCCAGCAGCCAAGATCCGGGGACGAGCTCCTACGAGCAGTACTTC | CASSQDPGTSSYEQYF | TRBJ2-7 | many | . | TRBV3-1
TGTGCCAGCAGTGCCGGACAGGGAGGGAGCACAGATACGCAGTATTTT | CASSAGQGGSTDTQYF | TRBJ2-3 | . | . | TRBV28
TGCAGCGTTTACAGGGGAGACTACAATGAGCAGTTCTTC | CSVYRGDYNEQFF | TRBJ2-1 | . | TRBD1 | TRBV29-1
TGCGCCAGCAGCTTTGAGAGGGGGCCGGCAGATACGCAGTATTTT | CASSFERGPADTQYF | TRBJ2-3 | . | TRBD1 | TRBV5-1
TGTGCCAGCAAGGACCAAAACACTGAAGCTTTCTTT | CASKDQNTEAFF | TRBJ1-1 | few | . | TRBV7-9
TGCAGCGTTGGGGTCTCTGGAAACACCATATATTTT | CSVGVSGNTIYF | TRBJ1-3 | . | . | TRBV29-1
TGTGCCAGCAGCTTAGAGGCGGTCTGGACTGAAGCTTTCTTT | CASSLEAVWTEAFF | TRBJ1-1 | many | . | TRBV7-6
TGTGCCAGCAGCTCTCGGACTGGTCCCGGGGAGCTGTTTTTT | CASSSRTGPGELFF | TRBJ2-2 | . | . | TRBV11-2
TGTGTCAGCAGGCCGGGACAGGGGAATTCACCCCTCCACTTT | CVSRPGQGNSPLHF | TRBJ1-6 | . | TRBD1 | TRBV6-1
TGTGCCAGCAGTCTATACCTCGACAGGGTTACGCAGTATTTT | CASSLYLDRVTQYF | TRBJ2-3 | many | TRBD1 | TRBV27
TGCAGTGCTAGAGGGGAAGGGGACCAGCCCCAGCATTTT | CSARGEGDQPQHF | TRBJ1-5 | many | . | TRBV20-1
TGTGCCAGCAGCGTAGGGGGCGGGGGGGCCCATGAGCAGTTCTTC | CASSVGGGGAHEQFF | TRBJ2-1 | . | TRBD2 | TRBV9
TGCAGTGCCCCCCGACAGGGGGCTACGTACGAGCAGTACTTC | CSAPRQGATYEQYF | TRBJ2-7 | many | TRBD1 | TRBV20-1
TGCAGTGCTAGAGATCTGGGCAGGGGGAGCAATCAGCCCCAGCATTTT | CSARDLGRGSNQPQHF | TRBJ1-5 | few | TRBD1 | TRBV20-1
TGTGCCAGCAGTTCCCCGGACAGGGGAAGCAATCAGCCCCAGCATTTT | CASSSPDRGSNQPQHF | TRBJ1-5 | many | TRBD1 | TRBV6-2/TRBV6-3
TGTGCCAGCAGCGTATTAAACAGAGTTCATGGCTACACCTTC | CASSVLNRVHGYTF | TRBJ1-2 | many | . | TRBV11-2
TGTGCCAGCAGCGTCCAGAGCTCTGGGGCCAACGTCCTGACTTTC | CASSVQSSGANVLTF | TRBJ2-6 | . | . | TRBV9
TGCGCCAGCAGCCGCACCGGGACAGGGGGCAATGAGCAGTTCTTC | CASSRTGTGGNEQFF | TRBJ2-1 | few | TRBD1 | TRBV5-1
TGCGCCAGCAGCCAAGATTTAAGGGGGGGATTTAGCAATCAGCCCCAGCATTTT | CASSQDLRGGFSNQPQHF | TRBJ1-5 | few | . | TRBV4-1
TGTGCCAGCAGTTTCAATGAGGGGGCGGCAGGGAAAGAGACCCAGTACTTC | CASSFNEGAAGKETQYF | TRBJ2-5 | many | TRBD1 | TRBV12-3/TRBV12-4
TGCGCCAGCAGCCAAGCGGGGGGGAAACTGTTTTTT | CASSQAGGKLFF | TRBJ1-4 | many | . | TRBV4-1
TGCGCCAGCAGCTTGGGCGTTAGCGGGTTAGAGACCCAGTACTTC | CASSLGVSGLETQYF | TRBJ2-5 | few | TRBD2 | TRBV5-1
TGCAGTGCTTTGTCGGTCGGGGAGACCCAGTACTTC | CSALSVGETQYF | TRBJ2-5 | . | . | TRBV20-1
TGCGCCAGCAGCTCCGGGTTCGGGGCTTTCTTT | CASSSGFGAFF | TRBJ1-1 | . | . | TRBV5-1
TGTGCCAGCAGCCACTTCCCAGCGGGGTCTTACCAAGAGACCCAGTACTTC | CASSHFPAGSYQETQYF | TRBJ2-5 | many | TRBD2 | TRBV3-1
TGTGCCAGCAGTTGGGATCCCACACGCCCCTATAGCTACACCTTC | CASSWDPTRPYSYTF | TRBJ1-2 | . | . | TRBV27
TGTGCCACCAGTGAGACCGGGACAGTGGACGGCTACACCTTC | CATSETGTVDGYTF | TRBJ1-2 | many | TRBD1 | TRBV24-1
TGTGCCAGCAGCTTAGCTCCCTTGCCCAGCTATGAGCAGTTCTTC | CASSLAPLPSYEQFF | TRBJ2-1 | . | . | TRBV7-2
TGTGCCAGCAGTTATGGCGGGGGCAAGGAAAATGAGCAGTTCTTC | CASSYGGGKENEQFF | TRBJ2-1 | . | . | TRBV6-5
TGTGCCAGCAGTTACGGACAGATGAATCAGCCCCAGCATTTT | CASSYGQMNQPQHF | TRBJ1-5 | few | . | TRBV6-6
TGCAGTGCTAGAGGCCACGCGAATGAGCAGTTCTTC | CSARGHANEQFF | TRBJ2-1 | many | . | TRBV20-1
TGTGCCAGCAGCCCGGACGGACCGTATGGCTACACCTTC | CASSPDGPYGYTF | TRBJ1-2 | many | . | TRBV12-3/TRBV12-4
TGTGCCAGCAAAAATAGGGGTGAATTAAGCAATCAGCCCCAGCATTTT | CASKNRGELSNQPQHF | TRBJ1-5 | many | . | TRBV6-1
TGTGCCAGCAGCGTAGAGGGGTCACCCCTCCACTTT | CASSVEGSPLHF | TRBJ1-6 | many | . | TRBV9